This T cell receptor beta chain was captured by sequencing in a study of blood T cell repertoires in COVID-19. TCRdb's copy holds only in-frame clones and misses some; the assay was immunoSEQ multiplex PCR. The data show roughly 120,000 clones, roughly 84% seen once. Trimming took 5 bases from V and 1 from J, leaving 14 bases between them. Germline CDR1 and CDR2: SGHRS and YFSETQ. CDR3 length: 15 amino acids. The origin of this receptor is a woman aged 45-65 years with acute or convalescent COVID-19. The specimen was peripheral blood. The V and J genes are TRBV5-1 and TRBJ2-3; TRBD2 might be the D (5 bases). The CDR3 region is CASSPGLSGTDTQYF. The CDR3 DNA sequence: TGCGCCAGCAGTCCTGGACTTTCCGGCACAGATACGCAGTATTTT.